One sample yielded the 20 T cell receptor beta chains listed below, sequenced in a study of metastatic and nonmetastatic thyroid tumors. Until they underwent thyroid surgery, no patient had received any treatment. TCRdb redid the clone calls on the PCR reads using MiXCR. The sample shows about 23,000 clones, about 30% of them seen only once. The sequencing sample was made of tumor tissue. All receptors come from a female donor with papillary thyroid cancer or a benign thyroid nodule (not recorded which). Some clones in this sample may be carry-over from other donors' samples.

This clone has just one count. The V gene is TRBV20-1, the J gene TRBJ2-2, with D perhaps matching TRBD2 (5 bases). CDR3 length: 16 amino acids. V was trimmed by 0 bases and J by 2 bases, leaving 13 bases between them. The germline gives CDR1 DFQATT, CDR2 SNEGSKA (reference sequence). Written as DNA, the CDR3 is TGCAGTGCTAGAGACCACCGGACGGGAAACACCGGGGAGCTGTTTTTT. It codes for CSARDHRTGNTGELFF.

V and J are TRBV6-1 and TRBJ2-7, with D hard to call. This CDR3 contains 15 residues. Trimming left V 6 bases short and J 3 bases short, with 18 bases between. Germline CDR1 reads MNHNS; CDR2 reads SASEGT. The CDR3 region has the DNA TGTGCCAGCAGCCAAGAGAATAGGGTCTACTACGAGCAGTACTTC. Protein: CASSQENRVYYEQYF.

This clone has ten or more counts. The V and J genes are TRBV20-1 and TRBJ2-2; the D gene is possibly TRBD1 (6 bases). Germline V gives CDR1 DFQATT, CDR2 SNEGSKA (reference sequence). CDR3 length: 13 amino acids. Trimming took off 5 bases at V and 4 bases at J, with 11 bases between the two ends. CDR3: CSADQGSTGELFF. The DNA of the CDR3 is TGCAGTGCTGATCAGGGGAGCACCGGGGAGCTGTTTTTT.

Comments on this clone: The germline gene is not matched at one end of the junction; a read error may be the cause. The CDR3 here is CASIGAAKTGELFF. CDR3 DNA: TGTGCCAGCATCGGGGCCGCGAAGACCGGGGAGCTGTTTTTT. The chain combines TRBV7-2 with TRBJ2-2; D may be TRBD1 or TRBD2 (5 bases each). The CDR3 is made up of 14 amino acids. Germline V lookup: CDR1 SGHTA, CDR2 FQGNSA.

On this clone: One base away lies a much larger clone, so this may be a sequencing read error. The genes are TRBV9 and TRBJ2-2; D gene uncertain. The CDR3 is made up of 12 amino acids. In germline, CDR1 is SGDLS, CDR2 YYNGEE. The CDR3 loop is CVSSPNTGELFF. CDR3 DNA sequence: TGTGTCAGCAGCCCCAACACCGGGGAGCTGTTTTTT.

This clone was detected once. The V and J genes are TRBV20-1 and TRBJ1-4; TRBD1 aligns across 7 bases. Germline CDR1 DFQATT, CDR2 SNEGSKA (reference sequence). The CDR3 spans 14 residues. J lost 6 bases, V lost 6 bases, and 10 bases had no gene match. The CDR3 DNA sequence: TGCAGTGCCAGGGGGGACGTGGAGGATGAAAAACTGTTTTTT. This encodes CSARGDVEDEKLFF.

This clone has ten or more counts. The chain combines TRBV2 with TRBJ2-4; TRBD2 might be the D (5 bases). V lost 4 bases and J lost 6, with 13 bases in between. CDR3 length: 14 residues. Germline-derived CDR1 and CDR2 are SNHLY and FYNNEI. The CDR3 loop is CASSAWESRNIQYF. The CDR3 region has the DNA TGTGCCAGCAGTGCGTGGGAGTCTAGAAACATTCAGTACTTC.

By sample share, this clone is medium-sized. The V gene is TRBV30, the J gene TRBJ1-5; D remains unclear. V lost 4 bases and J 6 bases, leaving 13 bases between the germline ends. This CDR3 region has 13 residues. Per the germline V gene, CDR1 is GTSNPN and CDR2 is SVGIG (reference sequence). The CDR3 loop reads CAWTRGEGQPQHF. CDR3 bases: TGTGCCTGGACCCGTGGAGAAGGTCAGCCCCAGCATTTT.

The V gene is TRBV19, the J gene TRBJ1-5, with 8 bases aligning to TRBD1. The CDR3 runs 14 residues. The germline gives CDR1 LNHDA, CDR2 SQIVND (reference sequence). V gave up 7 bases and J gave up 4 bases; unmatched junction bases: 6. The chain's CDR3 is CASIPGQVNQPQHF. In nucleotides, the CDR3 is TGTGCCAGTATCCCGGGACAGGTGAATCAGCCCCAGCATTTT.

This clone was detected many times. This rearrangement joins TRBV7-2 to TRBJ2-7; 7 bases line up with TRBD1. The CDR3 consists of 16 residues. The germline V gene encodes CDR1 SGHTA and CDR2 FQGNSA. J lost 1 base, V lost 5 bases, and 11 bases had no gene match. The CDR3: CASSRARQGLSYEQYF. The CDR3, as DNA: TGTGCCAGCAGCAGAGCGCGACAGGGCTTGTCCTACGAGCAGTACTTC.

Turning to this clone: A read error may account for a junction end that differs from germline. The CDR3 protein is CASILGGAGDTQYF. The CDR3 nucleotides read TGTGCCAGCATCTTAGGGGGGGCGGGAGATACTCAGTATTTT. V gene TRBV7-3 combines with J gene TRBJ2-3, with TRBD2 as a possible D gene (7 bases). The CDR3 spans 14 residues. Germline V gene lookup returns CDR1 SGHTA and CDR2 FQGTGA.

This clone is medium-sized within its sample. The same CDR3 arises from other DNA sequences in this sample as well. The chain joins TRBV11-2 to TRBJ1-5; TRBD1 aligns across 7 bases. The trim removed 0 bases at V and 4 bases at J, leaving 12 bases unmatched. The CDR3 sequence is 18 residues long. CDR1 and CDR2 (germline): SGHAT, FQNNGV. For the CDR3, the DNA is TGTGCCAGCAGCTTAGAAGATGACAGGGAAGTCTATAATCAGCCCCAGCATTTT. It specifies CASSLEDDREVYNQPQHF.

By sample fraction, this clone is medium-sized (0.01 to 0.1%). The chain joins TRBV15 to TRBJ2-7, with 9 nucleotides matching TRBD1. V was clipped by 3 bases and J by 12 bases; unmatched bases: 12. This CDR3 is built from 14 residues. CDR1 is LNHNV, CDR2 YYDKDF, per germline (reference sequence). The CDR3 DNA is TGTGCCACCAGCAGGGGGGGACCCGGGACAGGGAGGTACTTC. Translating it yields CATSRGGPGTGRYF. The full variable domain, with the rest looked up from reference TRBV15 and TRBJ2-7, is DAMVIQNPRYQVTQFGKPVTLSCSQTLNHNVMYWYQQKSSQAPKLLFHYYDKDFNNEADTPDNFQSRRPNTSFCFLDIRSPGLGDTAMYLCATSRGGPGTGRYFGPGTRLTVT.

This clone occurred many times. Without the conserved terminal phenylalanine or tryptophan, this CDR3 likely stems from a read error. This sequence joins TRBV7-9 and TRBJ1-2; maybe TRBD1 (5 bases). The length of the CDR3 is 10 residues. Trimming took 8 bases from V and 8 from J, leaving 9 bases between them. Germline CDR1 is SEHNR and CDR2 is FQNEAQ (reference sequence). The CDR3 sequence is CASAGNGYTL. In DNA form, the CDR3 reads TGTGCCAGCGCAGGGAACGGCTACACCCTC.

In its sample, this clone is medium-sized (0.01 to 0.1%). CDR3 protein: CASSYDGQYQPQHF. The CDR3 DNA reads as TGTGCCAGCAGTTACGACGGACAATATCAGCCCCAGCATTTT. The rearrangement uses TRBV6-2 or TRBV6-3 and TRBJ1-5; D is possibly TRBD1 (5 bases). The CDR3 is 14 amino acids. Germline CDR1 MNHEY, CDR2 SVGEGT. V was clipped by 2 bases and J by 5 bases, with 10 bases between them.

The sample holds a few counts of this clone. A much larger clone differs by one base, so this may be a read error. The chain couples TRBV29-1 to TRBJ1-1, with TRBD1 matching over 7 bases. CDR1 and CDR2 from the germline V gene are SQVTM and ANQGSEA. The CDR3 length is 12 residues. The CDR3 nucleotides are TGCAGCGTTGAACAGGGGGGCACTGAATCTTTCTTT. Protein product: CSVEQGGTESFF.

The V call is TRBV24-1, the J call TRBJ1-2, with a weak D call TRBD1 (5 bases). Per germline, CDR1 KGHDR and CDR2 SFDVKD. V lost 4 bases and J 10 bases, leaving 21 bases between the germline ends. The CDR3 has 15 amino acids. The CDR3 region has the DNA TGTGCCACCAGTGAGACCTCCGACAGCGTCGATGTCTACACCTTC. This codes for CATSETSDSVDVYTF.

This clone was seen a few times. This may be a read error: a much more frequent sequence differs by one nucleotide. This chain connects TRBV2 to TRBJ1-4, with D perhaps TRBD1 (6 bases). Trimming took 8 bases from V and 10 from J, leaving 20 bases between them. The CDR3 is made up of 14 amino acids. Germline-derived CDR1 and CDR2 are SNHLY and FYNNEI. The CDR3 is CASARAGVSGKLFF. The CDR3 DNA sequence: TGTGCCAGCGCCCGGGCAGGGGTGTCTGGAAAACTGTTTTTT.

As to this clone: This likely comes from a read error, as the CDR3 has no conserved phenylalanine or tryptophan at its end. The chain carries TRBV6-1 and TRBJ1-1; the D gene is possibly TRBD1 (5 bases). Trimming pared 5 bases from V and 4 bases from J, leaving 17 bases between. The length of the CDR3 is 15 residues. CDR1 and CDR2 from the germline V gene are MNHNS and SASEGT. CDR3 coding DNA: TGTGCCAGCAGTCAAGTGGGGGGGGGACTCACTGAAGCTTTCCTC. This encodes CASSQVGGGLTEAFL.

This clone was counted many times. The CDR3 loop reads CSASSLDSYTSKNIQYF. CDR3 DNA: TGCAGTGCTAGTAGCTTAGACAGTTACACAAGCAAAAACATTCAGTACTTC. The chain joins TRBV20-1 to TRBJ2-4, with D tentatively TRBD1 (5 bases). Germline lookup yields CDR1 DFQATT and CDR2 SNEGSKA (reference sequence). This CDR3 is 17 amino acids long. Trimming shortened V by 3 bases and J by 3 bases, and 21 bases separated the two germline ends.